The source of this T cell receptor (beta chain) is a study of CXCR3-negative and CXCR3-positive naive CD8 T cells. Study context: The libraries together contributed about 135 million TRB reads, each supplying about 1.5 +/- 0.3 million.

Study-level findings and limits: Comparably high diversity was seen in both naive subsets, and much lower diversity in memory CD8+ cells.

The germline CDR1 and CDR2 sequences are SEHNR and FQNEAQ (reference sequence). This CDR3 region has 14 residues. Libraries of TRB cDNA were made by 5' RACE and carried UMIs. No DNA is given; TCRdb re-called the 5' RACE reads and lists each CDR3 protein once. This sample contains roughly 29,000 distinct CDR3 sequences. As for this clonotype: Its antigen is not identified.

The rearrangement uses TRBV7-9 and TRBJ2-5. The specimen sequenced was memory CD8+ T cells from blood. This sequence was found in a human donor in good health. Some clones in this sample may be carry-over from other donors' samples. CDR3 sequence: CASTFPGLEETQYF.